These 2 T cell receptor beta chains share one sample of origin, sequenced in a study of T cell responses to AZD1222 COVID-19 vaccine. Clones were read by immunoSEQ multiplex PCR, and TCRdb kept only the in-frame ones, dropping some. The sample shows roughly 150,000 clones, more than 85% of them seen only once. Here the sequenced sample was peripheral blood, taken on day 0 of AZD1222 vaccination. These receptors were taken from an adult in good health.

This clone was seen just once. This chain connects TRBV12-3 or TRBV12-4 to TRBJ1-6; the D is unclear. Between the trimmed V and J ends, which lost 6 bases and 7 bases, there was a span of 4 bases. The CDR3 consists of 11 residues. The CDR3 DNA reads TGTGCCAGCAGCATCAATTCACCCCTCCACTTT. It encodes CASSINSPLHF.

The V and J genes are TRBV3-1 (or the pseudogene TRBV3-2) and TRBJ2-1; TRBD2 matches at 10 bases. Trimming removed 4 bases from V and 7 bases from J; junction bases left unmatched: 4. The CDR3 contains 14 residues. Germline V gene sequence: CDR1 LGHDT, CDR2 YNNKEL (reference sequence). CDR3 protein: CASSRLAGANEQFF. For the CDR3, the DNA is TGTGCCAGCAGCCGGCTAGCGGGAGCTAATGAGCAGTTCTTC.